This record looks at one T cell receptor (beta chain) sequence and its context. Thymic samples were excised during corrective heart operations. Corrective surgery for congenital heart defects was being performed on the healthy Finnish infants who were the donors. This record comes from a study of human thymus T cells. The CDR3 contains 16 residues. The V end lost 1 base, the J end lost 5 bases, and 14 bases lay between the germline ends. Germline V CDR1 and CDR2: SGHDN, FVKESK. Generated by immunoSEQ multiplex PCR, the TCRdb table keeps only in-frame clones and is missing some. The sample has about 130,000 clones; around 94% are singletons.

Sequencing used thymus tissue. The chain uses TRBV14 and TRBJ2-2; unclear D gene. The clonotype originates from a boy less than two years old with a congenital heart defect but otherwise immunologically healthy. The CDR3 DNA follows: TGTGCCAGCAGCCAAGTGGCATCGTCCCGAACCGGGGAGCTGTTTTTT. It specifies CASSQVASSRTGELFF.